The 20 T cell receptor beta chains below come from one sample, sequenced in a study of T cells in Graves' hyperthyroidism and ophthalmopathy (dated by TCRdb to about 2019). The library was made by multiplex PCR. The run used an Illumina HiSeq 2000. The TCR beta CDR3 regions were amplified from the RNA transcripts. For the first round of RT-PCR on the TCR CDR3, the HTBI primer set was used together with the Qiagen OneStep RT-PCR kit. Through fastp at Q25 and MiXCR, TCRdb rebuilt clones from the public reads, retaining in-frame beta chains. Rows with a matching CDR3 protein are joined into one entry that keeps the most common DNA and genes. The sample data list 500,000 to 800,000 distinct CDR3 sequences, and approximately 42% of these were observed just once. The ten largest account for about 7.2% of the sample. Material: peripheral blood or thyroid tissue (not recorded which). These receptors were collected from an adult man with Graves' disease, either hyperthyroidism or ophthalmopathy (not recorded which).

In regard to this clonotype: An end of the junction does not agree with germline; a read error may underlie this. V gene TRBV29-1 combines with J gene TRBJ1-1, with D possibly matching TRBD1 (5 bases). Germline V gene sequence: CDR1 SQVTM, CDR2 ANQGSEA. There are 11 residues in the CDR3. The CDR3 loop is CSVERGREANF. For the CDR3, the DNA is TGCAGCGTTGAGAGGGGCAGGGAGGCGAACTTT. Full variable domain (remainder filled in from reference TRBV29-1 and TRBJ1-1): SAVISQKPSRDICQRGTSLTIQCQVDSQVTMMFWYRQQPGQSLTLIATANQGSEATYESGFVIDKFPISRPNLTFSTLTVSNMSPEDSSIYLCSVERGREANFGQGTRLTVV.

On this clonotype: At one end, the junction sequence differs from germline, possibly due to a read error. This chain links TRBV19 with TRBJ2-5; D could derive from TRBD1 or TRBD2 (5 bases each). The germline V gene encodes CDR1 LNHDA and CDR2 SQIVND (reference sequence). The CDR3 length is 12 residues. This CDR3 is CASRIPLLRDPF. The CDR3 nucleotides are TGTGCCAGTAGGATACCCCTCCTCCGGGACCCCTTC.

Here the CDR3 reads CASSLALGSVGTEAFF. CDR3 coding DNA: TGTGCCAGCAGTTTAGCGCTGGGGTCGGTAGGCACTGAAGCTTTCTTT. The chain joins TRBV12-3 or TRBV12-4 to TRBJ1-1; unclear D gene. Trimming cost V 0 bases and J 4 bases, with 15 bases left between them. The CDR3 sequence is 16 residues long.

The chain recombines TRBV2 with TRBJ1-2; D remains ambiguous. Per the germline V gene, CDR1 is SNHLY and CDR2 is FYNNEI. V gave up 5 bases and J gave up 6 bases, with 10 bases separating them. CDR3 size: 12 residues. The CDR3, as DNA: TGTGCCAGCAGTTCTATTCGGGATGGCTACACCTTC. This translates into CASSSIRDGYTF. The whole variable domain, filled in from reference TRBV2 and TRBJ1-2, reads EPEVTQTPSHQVTQMGQEVILRCVPISNHLYFYWYRQILGQKVEFLVSFYNNEISEKSEIFDDQFSVERPDGSNFTLKIRSTKLEDSAMYFCASSSIRDGYTFGSGTRLTVV.

This clonotype was detected many times. This chain uses TRBV19 with TRBJ1-5; D is ambiguous. CDR1 and CDR2 from the germline V gene are LNHDA and SQIVND (reference sequence). Trimming took 5 bases from V and 0 from J, leaving 11 bases between them. The CDR3 runs 15 residues. The CDR3 spells CASSPDGVSNQPQHF. The CDR3 DNA sequence: TGTGCCAGTAGTCCCGACGGTGTTAGCAATCAGCCCCAGCATTTT. The whole variable domain, filled in from reference TRBV19 and TRBJ1-5, reads DGGITQSPKYLFRKEGQNVTLSCEQNLNHDAMYWYRQDPGQGLRLIYYSQIVNDFQKGDIAEGYSVSREKKESFPLTVTSAQKNPTAFYLCASSPDGVSNQPQHFGDGTRLSIL.

Many counts were recorded for this clonotype. The CDR3 loop is CASSARDRGRDGYTF. Here the CDR3 DNA reads TGTGCCAGCAGCGCCCGGGACAGGGGACGAGATGGCTACACCTTC. This chain links TRBV9 with TRBJ1-2, with 10 bases lining up with TRBD1. This CDR3 comprises 15 residues. V trimming: 3 bases; J trimming: 6 bases; junction bases outside the gene matches: 8. Germline loops: CDR1 SGDLS, CDR2 YYNGEE. The entire variable domain, with the rest obtained from reference TRBV9 and TRBJ1-2, is as follows: DSGVTQTPKHLITATGQRVTLRCSPRSGDLSVYWYQQSLDQGLQFLIQYYNGEERAKGNILERFSAQQFPDLHSELNLSSLELGDSALYFCASSARDRGRDGYTFGSGTRLTVV.

The V call is TRBV7-9, the J call TRBJ1-1, with 8 bases lining up with TRBD1. This CDR3 comprises 14 residues. The J segment lost 6 bases and the V segment lost 5 bases, leaving 8 bases of the junction unmatched. The germline CDR1 and CDR2 sequences are SEHNR and FQNEAQ (reference sequence). CDR3 sequence reads: CASSQVQGASEAFF. As DNA, the CDR3 is TGTGCCAGCAGCCAAGTTCAGGGGGCCTCTGAAGCTTTCTTT.

The chain is built from TRBV2 and TRBJ1-1; tentative D call: TRBD1 (6 bases). V was shortened by 6 bases and J by 1 base, with 15 bases between the two germline ends. Germline CDR1 and CDR2: SNHLY and FYNNEI. The CDR3 is 15 residues long. In DNA, the CDR3 is TGTGCCAGCAGCCCCCGGGGGCTATCGAACACTGAAGCTTTCTTT. It yields the protein CASSPRGLSNTEAFF. Using reference TRBV2 and TRBJ1-1 for the parts outside the CDR3, the full variable domain is EPEVTQTPSHQVTQMGQEVILRCVPISNHLYFYWYRQILGQKVEFLVSFYNNEISEKSEIFDDQFSVERPDGSNFTLKIRSTKLEDSAMYFCASSPRGLSNTEAFFGQGTRLTVV.

Comments on this clonotype: At one end, the junction sequence differs from germline, possibly due to a read error. The chain uses TRBV7-9 and TRBJ1-1; no firm D call. Germline CDR1 reads SEHNR; CDR2 reads FQNEAQ (reference sequence). The CDR3 is made up of 13 amino acids. This CDR3 reads CTSSLTYNTEAFF. For the CDR3, the DNA is TGTACCAGCAGCTTAACCTATAACACTGAAGCTTTCTTT. The full variable domain, in which reference TRBV7-9 and TRBJ1-1 provide the parts outside the CDR3, is DTGVSQNPRHKITKRGQNVTFRCDPISEHNRLYWYRQTLGQGPEFLTYFQNEAQLEKSRLLSDRFSAERPKGSFSTLEIQRTEQGDSAMYLCTSSLTYNTEAFFGQGTRLTVV.

Note on this clonotype: A much more abundant neighbour one base away suggests this may be a read error. This chain uses TRBV7-9 with TRBJ1-1, with D perhaps TRBD1 (5 bases). The length of the CDR3 is 13 residues. Per the germline V gene, CDR1 is SEHNR and CDR2 is FQNEAQ (reference sequence). CDR3 residues: CASSAGSNTVAFF. The CDR3 DNA reads as TGTGCCAGCAGCGCAGGGTCCAACACTGTAGCTTTCTTT.

Of note for this clonotype: A junction end diverges from the germline sequence, so it may reflect a read error. The rearrangement uses TRBV7-9 and TRBJ2-7; 9 bases align to TRBD1. This CDR3 has 17 residues. Germline V gene lookup returns CDR1 SEHNR and CDR2 FQNEAQ (reference sequence). This CDR3 reads CASSQEAGTGPSYEQYF. The CDR3 DNA reads as TGCGCCAGCAGCCAAGAAGCCGGGACAGGGCCTTCCTACGAGCAGTACTTC.

The CDR3 here is CASSMDRVDEKLFF. CDR3 nucleotide sequence: TGTGCCAGCAGTATGGACAGGGTTGATGAAAAACTGTTTTTT. The chain links TRBV7-9 to TRBJ1-4; the match to TRBD1 covers 8 bases. CDR1 and CDR2 (germline): SEHNR, FQNEAQ (reference sequence). This CDR3 is built from 14 residues. The V gene end was trimmed by 6 bases and the J gene end by 6 bases; junction bases not matched to a gene: 6. The full variable domain, with the rest looked up from reference TRBV7-9 and TRBJ1-4, is DTGVSQNPRHKITKRGQNVTFRCDPISEHNRLYWYRQTLGQGPEFLTYFQNEAQLEKSRLLSDRFSAERPKGSFSTLEIQRTEQGDSAMYLCASSMDRVDEKLFFGSGTQLSVL.

The V and J genes are TRBV20-1 and TRBJ2-7; tentative D call: TRBD1 (6 bases). CDR1 is DFQATT, CDR2 SNEGSKA, per germline (reference sequence). V was pared by 4 bases and J by 4 bases, with 14 bases between. This CDR3 comprises 13 residues. The CDR3 is CSANPDGTYEQYF. The CDR3 bases are TGCAGTGCTAACCCGGACGGGACATACGAGCAGTACTTC.

With regard to this clonotype: Germline is not matched at one junction end, which may reflect a read error. This chain links TRBV7-2 with TRBJ1-3; D not resolved. The CDR3 extends over 10 amino acids. The V gene's germline CDR1 is SGHTA and CDR2 FQGNSA. In nucleotides, the CDR3 is TGTGCCAGCAGCTTAGCAGGGCCAAATTTT. This encodes CASSLAGPNF. Full variable domain (rest looked up from reference TRBV7-2 and TRBJ1-3): GAGVSQSPSNKVTEKGKDVELRCDPISGHTALYWYRQSLGQGLEFLIYFQGNSAPDKSGLPSDRFSAERTGGSVSTLTIQRTQQEDSAVYLCASSLAGPNFGEGSWLTVV.

This clonotype was recorded at least ten times. The chain has TRBV10-3 and TRBJ1-6, with TRBD1 matching 7 bases. The CDR3 contains 14 residues. Germline values: CDR1 ENHRY, CDR2 SYGVKD. Unmatched junction bases numbered 10, after V lost 10 bases and J lost 7 bases. The CDR3: CASMKGQRNSPLHF. CDR3 DNA sequence: TGTGCCAGCATGAAGGGACAGAGAAATTCACCCCTCCACTTT.

This chain connects TRBV6-5 to TRBJ1-3; possible D gene TRBD1, 5 bases. V dropped 10 bases and J dropped 3 bases, with 19 bases sitting between them. The CDR3 is 15 residues long. Per germline, CDR1 MNHEY and CDR2 SVGAGI. CDR3 DNA sequence: TGTGCCATCAGCCGGACACAGTCGGGTGGAAACACCATATATTTT. Encoded protein: CAISRTQSGGNTIYF.

The rearrangement uses TRBV9 and TRBJ1-5, with D hard to call. Germline V gene data show CDR1 as SGDLS and CDR2 as YYNGEE. With 3 bases removed from V and 0 bases from J, the gap between germline ends came to 10 bases. The CDR3 consists of 15 residues. The CDR3 sequence: CASSASPDSNQPQHF. CDR3 nucleotide sequence: TGTGCCAGCAGCGCGTCTCCAGATAGCAATCAGCCCCAGCATTTT.

On this clonotype: Given a much more abundant clone one base away, this may be a read error. The V gene is TRBV7-2, the J gene TRBJ2-7, with TRBD1 as a possible D gene (6 bases). The CDR3 contains 15 residues. Trimming took 8 bases from V and 2 from J, leaving 19 bases between them. Germline V gives CDR1 SGHTA, CDR2 FQGNSA. The CDR3 DNA is TGTGCCAGCGGCCTCACCAGGGGAGATCCCTACGAGCAGTACTTC. This sequence encodes CASGLTRGDPYEQYF. Drawing the rest from reference TRBV7-2 and TRBJ2-7, the complete variable domain is GAGVSQSPSNKVTEKGKDVELRCDPISGHTALYWYRQSLGQGLEFLIYFQGNSAPDKSGLPSDRFSAERTGGSVSTLTIQRTQQEDSAVYLCASGLTRGDPYEQYFGPGTRLTVT.

This chain links TRBV4-1 with TRBJ1-2; D gene uncertain. Trimming cost V 2 bases and J 0 bases, with 4 bases left between them. There are 13 residues in the CDR3. Germline CDR1 MGHRA, CDR2 YSYEKL. The CDR3 here is CASSQLTNYGYTF. CDR3 nucleotide sequence: TGCGCCAGCAGCCAATTGACTAACTATGGCTACACCTTC.

This rearrangement joins TRBV7-6 to TRBJ2-3, with unresolved D. Trimming stripped 5 bases from V and 4 bases from J, with 16 bases between. Germline V lookup: CDR1 SGHVS, CDR2 FNYEAQ. This CDR3 is 15 amino acids long. DNA for the CDR3: TGTGCCAGCAGCATCACGGGTCCCCGCCCAGATACGCAGTATTTT. This encodes CASSITGPRPDTQYF.